Included here is one T cell receptor (beta chain) sequence, with context. CDR1 SNHLY and CDR2 FYNNEI come from the germline V gene. The CDR3 has 14 residues. This sample was taken from a study of glioma-infiltrating T cells after dendritic cell vaccination. Study in general: Patients had newly diagnosed or recurrent glioblastoma and received dendritic cell vaccines. Patients received three intradermal dendritic cell vaccine injections at biweekly intervals.

Primers: 60 V beta forward and 13 J beta reverse. Clones were read by immunoSEQ multiplex PCR, and TCRdb kept only the in-frame ones, dropping some. The table has about 94,000 clones, around 80% seen once. Sample time point: after dendritic cell vaccination, including at tumor progression/relapse. Isocitrate dehydrogenase mutation was absent in all glioblastoma patients. The specimen was blood, collected after dendritic cell vaccination. This receptor was taken from a human donor with glioblastoma. The chain recombines TRBV2 with TRBJ1-2, with 7 positions matching TRBD1. CDR3 region: CASKAGGSYYGYTF. DNA of the CDR3: TGTGCTTCGAAGGCAGGGGGGAGTTACTATGGCTACACCTTC.